This TCR beta chain was identified in a study of early T cells in non-severe SARS-CoV-2 infection. Individually, cDNA molecules had unique molecular identifiers attached to them. TCRdb ran MiXCR on the 5' RACE reads and lists one entry per CDR3 protein. The table lists about 72,000 distinct CDR3 sequences, about 9.4% of them singletons. Trimming removed 6 bases at V and 0 bases at J, with 12 bases between. Germline values: CDR1 SQVTM, CDR2 ANQGSEA. This CDR3 is 14 amino acids long. This chain uses TRBV29-1 with TRBJ1-3, with D hard to call. The material was whole blood, obtained at baseline. The receptor comes from an adult who was a healthcare worker with PCR-confirmed SARS-CoV-2 infection or an uninfected control (not recorded which). CDR3 bases: TGCAGCGTCTGGGATTTCAGCTCTGGAAACACCATATATTTT. This encodes CSVWDFSSGNTIYF.